This entry features one T cell receptor (beta chain) sequence. These data are taken from a study of blood T cell repertoires in COVID-19. Whole-study context: Acute and convalescent COVID-19 samples came from the United States, Italy and Spain. From T cells, B-cell-depleted T cells, or PBMCs came the material, which was cDNA or gDNA.

In the original analysis: Cell counts per sample came from amplifying reference gene primers. Assay used: immunoSEQ multiplex PCR; TCRdb lists only in-frame clones, some missing. That table supplies the V and J calls and clone size; D and trimming were determined from the DNA. The data contain more than 9,500 clones, around 82% of them singletons. V shed 4 bases and J shed 2 bases, with 12 bases lying between them. CDR3 length equals 15 residues. The germline V gene has CDR1 SGHNT and CDR2 YYREEE (reference sequence). The TCR comes from a human donor in a cohort sampled during active COVID-19. The rearrangement joins TRBV5-4 to TRBJ1-4, with a possible D match to TRBD1 (6 bases). The sample comprised peripheral blood. CDR3: CASSRGAVTNEKLFF. The CDR3 coding sequence is TGTGCCAGCAGCCGGGGGGCTGTGACTAATGAAAAACTGTTTTTT.